A single sample is the source of the 26 T cell receptor beta chains below, sequenced in a study of blood T cells in healthy people across ages. It was with a sample-barcoded 5' primer and a J-beta primer mix that a second PCR of roughly 7 to 12 cycles was run. TCRdb re-derived calls from the 5' RACE reads in MiXCR, one entry per CDR3 protein. This sample yields about 580,000 distinct CDR3 sequences, of which roughly 48% are seen a single time; roughly 24% belongs to the top ten. Sequencing was carried out using blood. The receptors derive from a man older than 75 in good health.

The chain uses TRBV7-9 and TRBJ2-6; no clear D. CDR1 is SEHNR and CDR2 is FQNEAQ in the germline V gene (reference sequence). Deletions cut 2 bases from V and 0 bases from J, with 14 bases between. This CDR3 is 18 amino acids long. CDR3 amino acids: CASSLPEGSSSGANVLTF. The CDR3 DNA follows: TGTGCCAGCAGCTTACCTGAAGGATCTAGCTCTGGGGCCAACGTCCTGACTTTC.

This sequence joins TRBV7-2 and TRBJ2-1, with a weak D call TRBD2 (6 bases). The CDR3 runs to 14 residues. The germline V and J ends were trimmed by 1 base and 13 bases, with 17 bases remaining between them. Germline CDR1 is SGHTA and CDR2 is FQGNSA. The CDR3 protein is CASSLGLAQETQFF. DNA of the CDR3: TGTGCCAGCAGCTTAGGGCTAGCGCAAGAGACCCAGTTCTTC.

There are many counts of this clonotype. J is TRBJ2-5 and V is TRBV6-6; D unresolved. CDR1 is MNHNY, CDR2 SVGAGI, per germline (reference sequence). There are 13 residues in the CDR3. Trimming shortened V by 6 bases and J by 0 bases, and 8 bases separated the two germline ends. In DNA, the CDR3 is TGTGCCAGCAGCTACCGGTACCAAGAGACCCAGTACTTC. It translates to CASSYRYQETQYF.

The V call is TRBV9, the J call TRBJ2-5; tentatively, D is TRBD2 (6 bases). The V end lost 0 bases, the J end lost 11 bases, and 17 bases lay between the germline ends. Germline V gene sequence: CDR1 SGDLS, CDR2 YYNGEE. The CDR3 sequence is 14 residues long. The CDR3 coding sequence is TGTGCCAGCAGCGTAGCCGCGGGGAGCTATGAGCAGTACTTC. Amino acid sequence: CASSVAAGSYEQYF.

The J gene is TRBJ1-1, the V gene TRBV4-3; 12 bases agree with TRBD1. The CDR3 has 16 amino acids. V trimming: 2 bases; J trimming: 4 bases; junction bases outside the gene matches: 5. Germline assignment: CDR1 LGHNA and CDR2 YSLEER. CDR3 sequence reads: CASSQRDRGLTTEAFF. The CDR3 coding sequence is TGCGCCAGCAGCCAACGGGACAGGGGGCTGACCACTGAAGCTTTCTTT.

This clonotype was recorded a few times. V and J are TRBV3-1 and TRBJ2-1; D gene unclear. The CDR3 is made up of 12 amino acids. V dropped 1 base and J dropped 4 bases, with 2 bases sitting between them. From germline, CDR1 is LGHDT and CDR2 YNNKEL (reference sequence). The CDR3 DNA sequence: TGTGCCAGCAGCCAAGCTTACAATGAGCAGTTCTTC. Translating gives CASSQAYNEQFF.

About this clonotype: A clone one base away is much larger, so this may be a read error. The chain couples TRBV20-1 to TRBJ2-5; TRBD2 matches 12 bases. J lost 11 bases, V lost 6 bases, and 22 bases had no gene match. This CDR3 has 17 residues. Germline CDR1 is DFQATT and CDR2 is SNEGSKA (reference sequence). The CDR3 protein is CSAPGLAGRGVLNEQYF. In DNA, the CDR3 is TGCAGTGCCCCGGGACTAGCGGGCCGGGGCGTACTCAATGAGCAGTACTTC.

V gene TRBV9 combines with J gene TRBJ2-7; D possibly uses TRBD1 or TRBD2 (5 bases each). The CDR3 has 15 residues. Germline lookup yields CDR1 SGDLS and CDR2 YYNGEE. Trimming removed 0 bases at V and 0 bases at J, with 10 bases between. CDR3: CASSVDPGSSYEQYF. In DNA form, the CDR3 reads TGTGCCAGCAGCGTAGACCCAGGGAGCTCCTACGAGCAGTACTTC. Filled out from reference TRBV9 and TRBJ2-7, the complete variable domain reads DSGVTQTPKHLITATGQRVTLRCSPRSGDLSVYWYQQSLDQGLQFLIQYYNGEERAKGNILERFSAQQFPDLHSELNLSSLELGDSALYFCASSVDPGSSYEQYFGPGTRLTVT.

The chain carries TRBV28 and TRBJ1-2; the D gene is possibly TRBD1 (6 bases). The germline V gene encodes CDR1 MDHEN and CDR2 SYDVKM. This CDR3 contains 14 residues. Deletions cut 2 bases from V and 4 bases from J, with 11 bases between. The CDR3 DNA sequence: TGTGCCAGCAGTTTAGGGAACAGGGCCTATGGCTACACCTTC. It codes for CASSLGNRAYGYTF.

The CDR3 here is CASSQESGGLSYEQYF. For the CDR3, the DNA is TGCGCCAGCAGCCAAGAGAGCGGGGGACTATCCTACGAGCAGTACTTC. V and J are TRBV4-3 and TRBJ2-7; the match to TRBD2 covers 8 bases. The CDR3 has 16 residues. Germline V gene lookup returns CDR1 LGHNA and CDR2 YSLEER. The J segment lost 1 base and the V segment lost 0 bases, leaving 5 bases of the junction unmatched.

This clonotype showed up just a few times. Being one base from a much bigger clone, this may be a read error. This chain uses TRBV6-5 with TRBJ1-5, with a tentative D call TRBD1 (5 bases). The V gene lost 5 bases and the J gene lost 3 bases, with 8 bases spanning the gap. The CDR3 runs 13 residues. CDR1 is MNHEY and CDR2 is SVGAGI in the germline V gene. For the CDR3, the DNA is TGTGCCAGCAGTGACGGGGCCAATCAGCCCCAGCATTTT. Translation gives CASSDGANQPQHF.

Note on this clonotype: One base away lies a much larger clone, so this may be a sequencing read error. The chain carries TRBV6-6 and TRBJ2-7; D not certain. In germline, CDR1 is MNHNY, CDR2 SVGAGI (reference sequence). V was shortened by 6 bases and J by 10 bases, with 16 bases between the two germline ends. The CDR3 loop spans 12 amino acids. The CDR3 loop reads CASRRRGSDQYF. In nucleotides, the CDR3 is TGTGCCAGCAGGCGACGTGGCAGCGATCAGTACTTC.

The V and J genes are TRBV7-2 and TRBJ2-7; D call uncertain. CDR3 length equals 11 residues. Trimming stripped 4 bases from V and 7 bases from J, with 8 bases between. Germline lookup yields CDR1 SGHTA and CDR2 FQGNSA. The CDR3 loop reads CASSSKTEQYF. CDR3 DNA: TGTGCCAGCAGCTCCAAGACGGAGCAGTACTTC. The full variable domain, rest sourced from reference TRBV7-2 and TRBJ2-7, is GAGVSQSPSNKVTEKGKDVELRCDPISGHTALYWYRQSLGQGLEFLIYFQGNSAPDKSGLPSDRFSAERTGGSVSTLTIQRTQQEDSAVYLCASSSKTEQYFGPGTRLTVT.

Only a few counts were recorded for this clonotype. The rearrangement joins TRBV5-4 to TRBJ1-2, with a tentative D call TRBD1 (6 bases). Looked up from germline, CDR1 is SGHNT and CDR2 is YYREEE (reference sequence). V was cut by 5 bases and J by 4 bases, with 12 bases left in between. The CDR3 spans 13 residues. The CDR3 spells CASRETGAYGYTF. CDR3 nucleotide sequence: TGTGCCAGCAGGGAGACGGGGGCCTATGGCTACACCTTC.

V and J are TRBV6-5 and TRBJ1-2; 8 nucleotides agree with TRBD1. Germline CDR1 and CDR2: MNHEY and SVGAGI. Trimming at V came to 7 bases and at J to 6 bases, leaving 13 bases not matched to a gene. There are 15 residues in the CDR3. CDR3 sequence reads: CASTRDQGAADGYTF. DNA for the CDR3: TGTGCCAGCACCCGTGATCAGGGGGCGGCGGATGGCTACACCTTC.

V and J are TRBV5-6 and TRBJ2-1, with 7 bases matching TRBD1. Germline CDR1 and CDR2: SGHDT and YYEEEE. Trimming removed 4 bases from V and 0 bases from J; junction bases left unmatched: 19. The CDR3 covers 20 residues. For the CDR3, the DNA is TGTGCCAGCAGCCCCGCTGAGGACAGGACATACCCCAGCTCCTACAATGAGCAGTTCTTC. Its translation: CASSPAEDRTYPSSYNEQFF.

V gene TRBV28 combines with J gene TRBJ2-1, with D uncertain. The V gene lost 5 bases and the J gene lost 1 base, with 12 bases spanning the gap. This CDR3 is built from 15 residues. Germline values: CDR1 MDHEN, CDR2 SYDVKM. For the CDR3, the DNA is TGTGCCAGCAGTGACGCGTCCCGATCCTACAATGAGCAGTTCTTC. It codes for CASSDASRSYNEQFF. The full variable domain, rest sourced from reference TRBV28 and TRBJ2-1, is DVKVTQSSRYLVKRTGEKVFLECVQDMDHENMFWYRQDPGLGLRLIYFSYDVKMKEKGDIPEGYSVSREKKERFSLILESASTNQTSMYLCASSDASRSYNEQFFGPGTRLTVL.

The gene calls are TRBV5-1 and TRBJ2-7; 12 bases agree with TRBD1. Gene TRBJ2-5 matches the end of the DNA better, so the J call may be wrong. The CDR3 sequence is 15 residues long. Germline V lookup: CDR1 SGHRS, CDR2 YFSETQ. The CDR3, as DNA: TGCGCCAGCAGCATCCGGGACAGGGGGCGAGAGACCCAGTACTTC. Encoded protein: CASSIRDRGRETQYF.

This chain uses TRBV10-2 with TRBJ2-3; tentative D call: TRBD1 (5 bases). This CDR3 comprises 12 residues. The germline CDR1 and CDR2 sequences are WSHSY and SAAADI. V was cut by 7 bases and J by 6 bases, with 11 bases left in between. The CDR3 protein is CASNTGYDTQYF. CDR3 sequence (DNA): TGCGCCAGCAACACAGGTTACGATACGCAGTATTTT.

This clonotype came up a few times. This sequence joins TRBV7-9 and TRBJ1-2, with D maybe TRBD1 (5 bases). CDR1 is SEHNR and CDR2 is FQNEAQ in the germline V gene (reference sequence). This CDR3 has 11 residues. The CDR3 region has the DNA TGTGTGGGGGGGTTCGGCGGCGGCTACACCTTC. Translation gives CVGGFGGGYTF.

This chain joins TRBV7-9 and TRBJ2-1; 13 bases map to TRBD2. In germline, CDR1 is SEHNR, CDR2 FQNEAQ (reference sequence). The CDR3 loop spans 15 amino acids. Trimming cost V 1 base and J 8 bases; bases outside gene matches: 2. The CDR3 region has the DNA TGTGCCAGCAGCTTAGGGACTAGCGGGAGAGATGAGCAGTTCTTC. This gives the protein CASSLGTSGRDEQFF. Combining the CDR3 with reference TRBV7-9 and TRBJ2-1 gives the whole variable domain DTGVSQNPRHKITKRGQNVTFRCDPISEHNRLYWYRQTLGQGPEFLTYFQNEAQLEKSRLLSDRFSAERPKGSFSTLEIQRTEQGDSAMYLCASSLGTSGRDEQFFGPGTRLTVL.

This clonotype was seen a few times. This chain uses TRBV10-3 with TRBJ2-1; D possibly corresponds to TRBD1 (5 bases). V lost 6 bases and J lost 6, with 9 bases in between. Germline CDR1 ENHRY, CDR2 SYGVKD. The CDR3 sequence is 12 residues long. In DNA, the CDR3 is TGTGCCATCAGCGCCCAGGGCAATGAGCAGTTCTTC. Protein: CAISAQGNEQFF.

The rearrangement joins TRBV20-1 to TRBJ2-2; 10 nucleotides align to TRBD2. This CDR3 region has 16 residues. Germline values: CDR1 DFQATT, CDR2 SNEGSKA (reference sequence). After removal of 4 bases from V and 4 bases from J, the junction contained 9 bases not matched to a gene. DNA of the CDR3: TGCAGTGCTACCCTCCAGGGACTAGCGAGCACCGGGGAGCTGTTTTTT. Translated, it gives CSATLQGLASTGELFF.

This clonotype was detected ten times or more. The chain couples TRBV6-5 to TRBJ1-6, with D unclear. Germline V gives CDR1 MNHEY, CDR2 SVGAGI. The length of the CDR3 is 13 residues. The V and J ends lost 4 bases and 3 bases respectively, with 4 bases between them. CDR3: CASSLYYNSPLHF. Here the CDR3 DNA reads TGTGCCAGCAGTTTGTACTATAATTCACCCCTCCACTTT.

CDR3 coding DNA: TGTGCCATCACCCCGGGCGGGAGCACAGATACGCAGTATTTT. Translation: CAITPGGSTDTQYF. This rearrangement joins TRBV10-3 to TRBJ2-3; possible D gene TRBD2, 5 bases. The CDR3 runs to 14 residues. The V and J ends lost 7 bases and 0 bases respectively, with 11 bases between them. Germline loops: CDR1 ENHRY, CDR2 SYGVKD.

The J gene is TRBJ2-1, the V gene TRBV7-2; 8 bases line up with TRBD2. V trimming: 5 bases; J trimming: 3 bases; junction bases outside the gene matches: 9. Germline V gene sequence: CDR1 SGHTA, CDR2 FQGNSA. The CDR3 is 16 residues long. The DNA of the CDR3 is TGTGCCAGCAGCCCGCTAGTGGCGGGGGGCTACAATGAGCAGTTCTTC. This encodes CASSPLVAGGYNEQFF.